Shown below are 2 T cell receptor beta chains from a single sample sequenced in a study of T cell changes during pregnancy in multiple sclerosis. Profiled with immunoSEQ multiplex PCR; TCRdb holds only in-frame clones, not every one. Of tens of thousands of clones in the sample, 92% were seen once. Here the sequenced sample was peripheral blood, taken in the first trimester of pregnancy. The origin of the receptors is a female donor in good health, enrolled as a control in a pregnancy study.

Only one count was recorded for this clone. The chain joins TRBV28 to TRBJ2-1; perhaps TRBD1 as D (5 bases). Trimming removed 6 bases from V and 6 bases from J, with 21 bases in between. Germline CDR1 is MDHEN and CDR2 is SYDVKM. This CDR3 spans 16 amino acids. Here the CDR3 DNA reads TGTGCCAGCAGCAACGCCCGGCAGGGTGGATTCAATGAGCAGTTCTTC. Translated, it gives CASSNARQGGFNEQFF. Full variable domain (remainder filled in from reference TRBV28 and TRBJ2-1): DVKVTQSSRYLVKRTGEKVFLECVQDMDHENMFWYRQDPGLGLRLIYFSYDVKMKEKGDIPEGYSVSREKKERFSLILESASTNQTSMYLCASSNARQGGFNEQFFGPGTRLTVL.

The chain employs TRBV15 and TRBJ1-2; 9 bases fit TRBD1. The trim removed 6 bases at V and 7 bases at J, leaving 9 bases unmatched. CDR1 LNHNV and CDR2 YYDKDF come from the germline V gene (reference sequence). The CDR3 consists of 14 residues. CDR3 protein: CATRGSGQGPGYTF. CDR3 DNA: TGTGCCACCAGGGGATCGGGACAGGGTCCTGGCTACACCTTC. The full variable domain, rest sourced from reference TRBV15 and TRBJ1-2, is DAMVIQNPRYQVTQFGKPVTLSCSQTLNHNVMYWYQQKSSQAPKLLFHYYDKDFNNEADTPDNFQSRRPNTSFCFLDIRSPGLGDTAMYLCATRGSGQGPGYTFGSGTRLTVV.